These T cell receptor beta chains were read from a single sample in a study of T cells after yellow fever vaccination. TCRdb redid the calling of the 5' RACE reads with MiXCR, one entry per CDR3 protein. The sample holds approximately 450,000 distinct CDR3 sequences, 18% seen once. The specimen comprised PBMCs, sampled before the yellow fever booster vaccination. Receptors were obtained from a man younger than 30 who received the YFV17D yellow fever vaccine. Each CDR3 is given with its conserved first and last residue. Each record gives: D gene, V gene, clone size, J gene, CDR3 protein, CDR3 DNA. The D gene is left open where the match is weak. Not every row has a clone size; where given, it reads once, few, many or a size class.

>-|TRBV12-3/TRBV12-4|many|TRBJ1-5
CASSTEGSNQPQHF
TGTGCCAGCAGTACTGAGGGGAGCAATCAGCCCCAGCATTTT
>-|TRBV7-3|few|TRBJ2-1
CASSLQPPNEQFF
TGTGCCAGCAGCTTACAGCCACCCAATGAGCAGTTCTTC
>-|TRBV6-1|many|TRBJ2-7
CASKRGDSYEQYF
TGTGCCAGCAAGCGCGGGGACAGCTACGAGCAGTACTTC
>TRBD1|TRBV7-8|-|TRBJ2-7
CASSTRQGDEQYF
TGTGCCAGCAGCACTCGACAGGGCGACGAGCAGTACTTC
>-|TRBV11-3|-|TRBJ2-1
CASSFRGADEQFF
TGTGCCAGCAGCTTCCGAGGGGCAGATGAGCAGTTCTTC
>TRBD1|TRBV6-2/TRBV6-3|few|TRBJ1-2
CASSYPTDRDLYGYTF
TGTGCCAGCAGTTACCCAACGGACAGGGACCTTTATGGCTACACCTTC
>-|TRBV5-1|-|TRBJ1-4
CASSSGRALLHEKLFF
TGCGCCAGCAGCTCCGGCCGGGCCCTCCTGCATGAAAAACTGTTTTTT
>TRBD2|TRBV4-3|-|TRBJ2-1
CASSQVVRGGVEQFF
TGCGCCAGCAGCCAAGTTGTGCGGGGGGGCGTCGAGCAGTTCTTC
>TRBD1|TRBV7-2|many|TRBJ2-5
CASSLDRGETQYF
TGTGCCAGCAGCTTAGACAGGGGAGAGACCCAGTACTTC
>TRBD1|TRBV3-1|few|TRBJ2-1
CASSRTGSDEQFF
TGTGCCAGCAGCCGGACAGGGTCCGATGAGCAGTTCTTC
>-|TRBV11-2|few|TRBJ2-3
CASRTRESQYF
TGTGCCAGCAGGACCAGGGAGTCGCAGTATTTT
>-|TRBV12-3/TRBV12-4|-|TRBJ2-4
CASSLEGSGVAKNIQYF
TGTGCCAGCAGTTTAGAGGGGTCCGGTGTAGCCAAAAACATTCAGTACTTC
>-|TRBV7-2|-|TRBJ2-3
CASTSRGDTQYF
TGTGCCAGCACCTCTAGGGGGGATACGCAGTATTTT
>-|TRBV19|once|TRBJ2-7
CASSMDRRYEQYF
TGTGCCAGTAGTATGGATAGGAGGTACGAGCAGTACTTC
>-|TRBV7-2|-|TRBJ1-6
CASSWVGYNSPLHF
TGTGCCAGCAGCTGGGTGGGTTATAATTCACCCCTCCACTTT
>TRBD1|TRBV5-6|few|TRBJ1-2
CASIYRGANYGYTF
TGTGCCAGCATCTACAGGGGGGCTAACTATGGCTACACCTTC
>TRBD1|TRBV5-1|few|TRBJ1-2
CASSSRQGGNYGYTF
TGCGCCAGCAGCTCTCGACAGGGTGGAAACTATGGCTACACCTTC
>-|TRBV10-3|-|TRBJ1-1
CAISESFVEAFF
TGTGCCATCAGTGAGTCGTTTGTAGAAGCTTTCTTT
>TRBD2|TRBV5-1|-|TRBJ2-1
CASSRNPAGGPYEQFF
TGCGCCAGCAGCAGGAACCCAGCGGGGGGGCCCTATGAGCAGTTCTTC
>-|TRBV11-1|many|TRBJ2-3
CASSLGSNTDTQYF
TGTGCCAGCAGCTTAGGATCCAACACAGATACGCAGTATTTT
>-|TRBV6-2/TRBV6-3|-|TRBJ1-2
CASSEPGNNYGYTF
TGTGCCAGCAGTGAACCGGGAAATAACTATGGCTACACCTTC
>TRBD2|TRBV4-3|-|TRBJ2-3
CASSQDPSGGAGDTQYF
TGCGCCAGCAGCCAAGACCCTAGCGGGGGGGCCGGAGATACGCAGTATTTT
>-|TRBV5-1|-|TRBJ1-2
CASSPTGGGEGYTF
TGCGCCAGCAGCCCCACGGGGGGGGGAGAAGGCTACACCTTC
>-|TRBV7-2|-|TRBJ1-1
CASATEGWTEAFF
TGTGCCAGCGCAACTGAGGGTTGGACTGAAGCTTTCTTT
>TRBD1|TRBV7-6|few|TRBJ2-7
CASSLGRGQGHEQYF
TGTGCCAGCAGCTTAGGACGGGGACAGGGTCACGAGCAGTACTTC
>-|TRBV5-6|few|TRBJ1-5
CASSFYLGESRSNQPQHF
TGTGCCAGCAGCTTCTATCTGGGAGAAAGCAGGTCGAATCAGCCCCAGCATTTT
>-|TRBV6-2/TRBV6-3|few|TRBJ2-1
CAAASHFRGNNEQFF
TGTGCCGCAGCATCCCACTTCCGAGGGAACAATGAGCAGTTCTTC
>-|TRBV5-1|few|TRBJ2-6
CASSLLVGDSGANVLTF
TGCGCCAGCAGCTTGTTGGTGGGGGACTCTGGGGCCAACGTCCTGACTTTC
>-|TRBV11-2|-|TRBJ2-1
CASSLGGVRYNEQFF
TGTGCCAGCAGCCTCGGCGGGGTCCGCTACAATGAGCAGTTCTTC
>TRBD2|TRBV7-9|few|TRBJ2-1
CASGGVLEGEQFF
TGTGCCAGCGGGGGGGTTCTCGAGGGTGAGCAGTTCTTC
>-|TRBV27|few|TRBJ2-3
CASRPRGARTDTQYF
TGTGCCAGCAGACCCCGGGGGGCTAGAACAGATACGCAGTATTTT
>-|TRBV28|-|TRBJ1-6
CASSLIREPLHF
TGTGCCAGCAGTTTGATCCGGGAACCCCTCCACTTT
>-|TRBV9|-|TRBJ1-1
CASSGRTDMNTEAFF
TGTGCCAGCAGCGGGAGGACAGACATGAACACTGAAGCTTTCTTT
>-|TRBV20-1|few|TRBJ2-5
CSARDPTSSETQYF
TGCAGTGCTAGAGACCCCACTAGTTCGGAGACCCAGTACTTC
>-|TRBV9|few|TRBJ1-3
CASSVATASGNTIYF
TGTGCCAGCAGCGTAGCAACGGCCTCTGGAAACACCATATATTTT
>-|TRBV5-4|-|TRBJ2-3
CASSFEGGATDTQYF
TGTGCCAGCAGCTTCGAGGGGGGGGCCACAGATACGCAGTATTTT
>-|TRBV9|few|TRBJ1-3
CASSASISGNTIYF
TGTGCCAGCAGCGCCTCTATCTCTGGAAACACCATATATTTT
>-|TRBV10-3|-|TRBJ2-3
CAIRATDTQYF
TGTGCCATCAGGGCAACCGATACGCAGTATTTT
>TRBD1|TRBV20-1|-|TRBJ1-1
CSASTGGATEAFF
TGCAGTGCTTCCACAGGGGGCGCGACTGAAGCTTTCTTT
>-|TRBV6-2/TRBV6-3|many|TRBJ1-1
CASSYGRTTEAFF
TGTGCCAGCAGTTATGGGCGGACGACTGAAGCTTTCTTT
>-|TRBV18|few|TRBJ1-2
CASSSSEFYGYTF
TGTGCCAGCTCAAGTTCGGAGTTCTATGGCTACACCTTC
>-|TRBV6-6|-|TRBJ2-1
CASSPPGRNNEQFF
TGTGCCAGCAGCCCCCCGGGGAGGAACAATGAGCAGTTCTTC
>-|TRBV27|few|TRBJ1-2
CASSPLGGRSGRYGYTF
TGTGCCAGCAGTCCCCTCGGGGGGAGGTCCGGTCGCTATGGCTACACCTTC
>TRBD2|TRBV4-3|-|TRBJ2-2
CASSQRTSGGEANTGELFF
TGCGCCAGCAGCCAGCGGACTAGCGGGGGGGAAGCGAACACCGGGGAGCTGTTTTTT
>-|TRBV6-6|-|TRBJ1-3
CASSYPTSSGNTIYF
TGTGCCAGCAGTTACCCAACAAGCTCTGGAAACACCATATATTTT
>-|TRBV9|many|TRBJ2-2
CASSVSQVATGELFF
TGTGCCAGCAGCGTGAGCCAGGTGGCCACCGGGGAGCTGTTTTTT
>-|TRBV5-6|many|TRBJ1-5
CASSLEGYSNQPQHF
TGTGCCAGCAGCTTAGAGGGGTATAGCAATCAGCCCCAGCATTTT